Reported below is one T cell receptor beta chain. One base separates it from a far larger clone, so it is likely a read error. This CDR3 is also generated by other DNA sequences in the sample. The genomic DNA of each subset was split evenly across several immunoSEQ plates. Replicate PCRs for unsorted PBMC used 300 ng DNA (roughly 30,000 T cell genomes). The method was immunoSEQ multiplex PCR; TCRdb's version includes in-frame clones alone and lacks a portion of them. The sample lists about 490,000 clones, over 75% seen once, with 9.5% to 15% in the top ten. Germline loops: CDR1 MGHDK, CDR2 SYGVNS. The V end lost 6 bases, the J end lost 1 base, and 15 bases lay between the germline ends. The CDR3 contains 15 residues. The record originates from a study of shared clonotypes between healthy human individuals.

V and J are TRBV25-1 and TRBJ1-1; perhaps TRBD1 as D (6 bases). The sequenced sample consisted of PBMCs. This clonotype was obtained from a woman aged 40 to 50 in good health. Some clones in this sample may be carry-over from other donors' samples. CDR3 in amino acids: CASSARTDRNTEAFF. The CDR3, as DNA: TGTGCCAGCAGCGCTCGGACGGACAGGAACACTGAAGCTTTCTTT. The variable domain in full, completed from reference TRBV25-1 and TRBJ1-1, reads EADIYQTPRYLVIGTGKKITLECSQTMGHDKMYWYQQDPGMELHLIHYSYGVNSTEKGDLSSESTVSRIRTEHFPLTLESARPSHTSQYLCASSARTDRNTEAFFGQGTRLTVV.